This T cell receptor beta chain was identified during a study of lymphopenia after photon versus proton radiotherapy. In the case of this clone: Its antigen is currently unknown.

Produced via immunoSEQ multiplex PCR; TCRdb's table is partial and in-frame only. The sample has 68,000 or so clones, under 95% seen once. Study observations and caveats: Photon-treated patients lost naive T cells and TCR diversity; proton-treated stayed stable. Post-nadir TCR diversity decline inversely tracked overall survival among those who died. Authors raise, but do not show, better survival with proton therapy. After lymphocyte nadir, photon-treated repertoires showed oligoclonal expansion, especially CD8+ Temra.

Trimming pared 5 bases from V and 6 bases from J, leaving 22 bases between. Germline CDR1 is SEHNR and CDR2 is FQNEAQ (reference sequence). The CDR3 consists of 17 residues. This clonotype was sampled from a woman aged 70 to 79 with pancreatic cancer. This sequence joins TRBV7-9 and TRBJ2-2, with TRBD2 as a possible D gene (5 bases). This specimen was peripheral blood, taken from a patient treated with photon-based radiotherapy. The DNA for the CDR3 is TGTGCCAGCAGCCCTGGCGGACTCGGTGCCGCGGCCGGGGAGCTGTTTTTT. Its translation is CASSPGGLGAAAGELFF.